The 4 T cell receptor beta chains presented below share a single source sample, sequenced in a study of circulating and synovial CD4+ cells in juvenile arthritis. Produced via immunoSEQ multiplex PCR; TCRdb's table is partial and in-frame only. The table lists about 34,000 clones, over 95% of them singletons. Source material: CD4+ T cells from blood. The receptors derive from a human donor with juvenile idiopathic arthritis.

This rearrangement joins TRBV5-1 to TRBJ2-2; a possible D gene is TRBD1 (6 bases). The CDR3 runs 14 residues. The germline V gene encodes CDR1 SGHRS and CDR2 YFSETQ. Between the trimmed V and J ends, which lost 4 bases and 6 bases, there was a span of 13 bases. The CDR3 protein is CASSRGAGAGELFF. In DNA, the CDR3 is TGCGCCAGCAGCCGTGGTGCAGGGGCCGGGGAGCTGTTTTTT.

This chain links TRBV28 with TRBJ1-1, with 9 bases fitting TRBD1. Germline lookup yields CDR1 MDHEN and CDR2 SYDVKM. V lost 4 bases to trimming and J lost 5 bases; unmatched junction nucleotides: 5. The CDR3 loop spans 14 amino acids. This CDR3 is CASSSTGGRTEAFF. CDR3 sequence (DNA): TGTGCCAGCAGTTCGACAGGGGGACGGACTGAAGCTTTCTTT.

This chain uses TRBV6-5 with TRBJ2-7; 10 bases agree with TRBD2. CDR1 and CDR2 (germline): MNHEY, SVGAGI. CDR3 length: 15 amino acids. V trimming: 6 bases; J trimming: 0 bases; junction bases outside the gene matches: 5. The CDR3 reads CASSDGLAVSYEQYF. In nucleotides, the CDR3 is TGTGCCAGCAGCGACGGACTAGCGGTCTCCTACGAGCAGTACTTC.

On this clone: One end of the junction is discordant with germline, which a read error may explain. Other nucleotide sequences in the sample specify the same CDR3. This chain joins TRBV5-1 and TRBJ1-6; D is possibly TRBD1 (5 bases). CDR1 SGHRS and CDR2 YFSETQ come from the germline V gene. The CDR3 is 18 residues long. The CDR3 DNA reads TGCGCCAGCAGCTTGGTTCCAGGGAATGCGTACGATAATTCCCCCCTCCACTTT. It specifies CASSLVPGNAYDNSPLHF.